These 20 T cell receptor beta chains originate from one sample sequenced in a study of blood T cell repertoires in COVID-19. Generated by immunoSEQ multiplex PCR, the TCRdb table keeps only in-frame clones and is missing some. The repertoire holds about 36,000 clones, approximately 75% seen once, with around 44% in the top ten. Material for sequencing was peripheral blood. The receptors come from a human donor in a cohort sampled during active or convalescent COVID-19. The donor label of this sample is uncertain.

V usage is TRBV11-3 and J usage is TRBJ2-7; 7 bases map to TRBD1. This CDR3 is built from 15 residues. With 5 bases clipped from V and 6 bases from J, the junction kept 13 bases outside the gene matches. CDR1 and CDR2 from the germline V gene are SGHNT and YENEEA. The CDR3 sequence is CASSPPTGIRAEQYF. Here the CDR3 DNA reads TGTGCCAGCAGCCCTCCGACAGGGATTCGGGCCGAGCAGTACTTC.

This rearrangement joins TRBV7-2 to TRBJ2-5; 10 bases align to TRBD2. The CDR3 has 15 residues. V was clipped by 5 bases and J by 0 bases; unmatched bases: 3. Germline loops: CDR1 SGHTA, CDR2 FQGNSA. This chain's CDR3 is CASSRTSGNQETQYF. As DNA, the CDR3 is TGTGCCAGCAGCAGGACTAGCGGAAACCAAGAGACCCAGTACTTC.

This chain uses TRBV19 with TRBJ1-3, with 7 bases aligning to TRBD1. Germline CDR1 reads LNHDA; CDR2 reads SQIVND (reference sequence). The CDR3 extends over 16 amino acids. The V segment lost 5 bases and the J segment 0 bases; nucleotides outside the gene matches: 7. CDR3 residues: CASSRGAGGSGNTIYF. In DNA, the CDR3 is TGTGCCAGTAGTCGCGGCGCAGGGGGCTCTGGAAACACCATATATTTT.

This clone was observed a few times. The chain joins TRBV25-1 to TRBJ1-1, with D hard to call. The CDR3 has 12 residues. Trimming removed 0 bases from V and 11 bases from J, with 10 bases in between. Germline loops: CDR1 MGHDK, CDR2 SYGVNS. The CDR3 here is CASSEYRGGAFF. In DNA, the CDR3 is TGTGCCAGCAGTGAATACCGGGGTGGGGCTTTCTTT.

The V call is TRBV7-8, the J call TRBJ1-2, with 9 bases aligning to TRBD1. The CDR3 is 15 residues long. V was pared by 1 base and J by 3 bases, with 3 bases of the junction left unmatched. CDR1 is SGHVS, CDR2 FQNEAQ, per germline. DNA for the CDR3: TGTGCCAGCAGCTTAGATGGACAGGGGTACTATGGCTACACCTTC. Its translation: CASSLDGQGYYGYTF. Full variable domain (outside the CDR3, taken from reference TRBV7-8 and TRBJ1-2): GAGVSQSPRYKVAKRGQDVALRCDPISGHVSLFWYQQALGQGPEFLTYFQNEAQLDKSGLPSDRFFAERPEGSVSTLKIQRTQQEDSAVYLCASSLDGQGYYGYTFGSGTRLTVV.

This chain joins TRBV9 and TRBJ2-4; a weak D match, TRBD2 (6 bases). Germline V gene sequence: CDR1 SGDLS, CDR2 YYNGEE. This CDR3 has 18 residues. The germline V and J ends were trimmed by 0 bases and 0 bases, with 16 bases remaining between them. CDR3 sequence (DNA): TGTGCCAGCAGCGTAGACCCCTCGGGACTCACAGCCAAAAACATTCAGTACTTC. Its translation is CASSVDPSGLTAKNIQYF.

This clone has only one observation. This chain connects TRBV30 to TRBJ1-3; D remains ambiguous. From germline, CDR1 is GTSNPN and CDR2 SVGIG (reference sequence). Trimming removed 8 bases at V and 0 bases at J, with 11 bases between. This CDR3 contains 13 residues. The CDR3 sequence: CAGAASSGNTIYF. The DNA of the CDR3 is TGTGCCGGCGCAGCGAGCTCTGGAAACACCATATATTTT.

This clone showed up just a few times. V is TRBV7-9 and J is TRBJ1-1, with D possibly matching TRBD1 (5 bases). The CDR3 runs 18 residues. V was pared by 4 bases and J by 0 bases, with 21 bases between. Germline-derived CDR1 and CDR2 are SEHNR and FQNEAQ (reference sequence). The CDR3 reads CASSSIVRGQGLNTEAFF. As DNA, the CDR3 is TGTGCCAGCAGCTCTATCGTGCGGGGCCAAGGATTGAACACTGAAGCTTTCTTT.

This chain joins TRBV18 and TRBJ1-2; 7 nucleotides agree with TRBD1. CDR3 size: 14 residues. The V gene end was trimmed by 0 bases and the J gene end by 4 bases; junction bases not matched to a gene: 2. The germline V gene encodes CDR1 KGHSH and CDR2 LQKENI. CDR3 amino acids: CASSPPDRSYGYTF. CDR3 DNA sequence: TGTGCCAGCTCACCACCGGACAGGAGCTATGGCTACACCTTC.

The rearrangement uses TRBV6-1 and TRBJ1-2; TRBD1 matches at 11 bases. Trimming removed 3 bases from V and 4 bases from J; junction bases left unmatched: 4. In germline, CDR1 is MNHNS, CDR2 SASEGT. The CDR3 sequence is 15 residues long. CDR3 bases: TGTGCCAGCAGTGATAGGACAGGGGGCTTCTATGGCTACACCTTC. Translation: CASSDRTGGFYGYTF.

This sequence joins TRBV7-8 and TRBJ2-6, with TRBD2 identical over 12 bases. Germline V CDR1 and CDR2: SGHVS, FQNEAQ. The J segment lost 0 bases and the V segment lost 4 bases, leaving 4 bases of the junction unmatched. This CDR3 comprises 18 residues. The CDR3 coding sequence is TGTGCCAGCAGCTCCGGACTAGCGGGGCGCTCTGGGGCCAACGTCCTGACTTTC. Protein product: CASSSGLAGRSGANVLTF.

V and J are TRBV4-2 and TRBJ2-3; 12 positions agree with TRBD2. The CDR3 consists of 19 residues. J gave up 2 bases and V 0 bases, and 9 bases lay outside the gene matches. Germline V gene data show CDR1 as LGHNA and CDR2 as YNFKEQ. Written as DNA, the CDR3 is TGTGCCAGCAGCCAAGAAGGGGTAAGACTAGCGGGAGTCACAGATACGCAGTATTTT. It is translated as CASSQEGVRLAGVTDTQYF.

The chain carries TRBV10-3 and TRBJ2-3; unclear D gene. CDR1 and CDR2 from the germline V gene are ENHRY and SYGVKD. The CDR3 totals 16 residues. V was shortened by 2 bases and J by 2 bases, with 14 bases between the two germline ends. The CDR3 sequence: CAISEPLERNTDTQYF. In nucleotides, the CDR3 is TGTGCCATCAGTGAGCCCCTTGAGAGGAACACAGATACGCAGTATTTT.

V and J are TRBV27 and TRBJ1-3, with D perhaps matching TRBD1 (6 bases). Trimming removed 6 bases at V and 2 bases at J, with 20 bases between. The germline V gene encodes CDR1 MNHEY and CDR2 SMNVEV (reference sequence). CDR3 size: 17 residues. This CDR3 is CASSPSGRGWTGNTIYF. For the CDR3, the DNA is TGTGCCAGCAGCCCTTCCGGGAGGGGGTGGACTGGAAACACCATATATTTT.

The V and J genes are TRBV6-5 and TRBJ2-1; 7 positions match TRBD1. This CDR3 comprises 14 residues. Per germline, CDR1 MNHEY and CDR2 SVGAGI. V gave up 5 bases and J gave up 2 bases; unmatched junction bases: 3. CDR3 nucleotide sequence: TGTGCCAGCAGTCGGGACAGAGCCTACAATGAGCAGTTCTTC. Protein sequence: CASSRDRAYNEQFF.

The chain combines TRBV19 with TRBJ1-3; 8 bases fit TRBD1. CDR1 is LNHDA and CDR2 is SQIVND in the germline V gene (reference sequence). The V segment lost 6 bases and the J segment 2 bases; nucleotides outside the gene matches: 12. CDR3 length: 17 amino acids. CDR3 residues: CASSTDYGTGAGNTIYF. CDR3 coding DNA: TGTGCCAGTAGCACCGATTACGGGACAGGAGCTGGAAACACCATATATTTT.

V usage is TRBV5-1 and J usage is TRBJ1-6; maybe TRBD1 (5 bases). V lost 1 base to trimming and J lost 8 bases, with 19 bases between them. CDR1 and CDR2 (germline): SGHRS, YFSETQ. The CDR3 loop spans 17 amino acids. The CDR3 region is CASSLRGSRSLDSPLHF. Written as DNA, the CDR3 is TGCGCCAGCAGCTTGAGGGGCAGTAGGTCATTAGATTCACCCCTCCACTTT.

The chain is built from TRBV5-8 and TRBJ1-5; weak D call: TRBD1 (6 bases). CDR1 is SGHTS, CDR2 YDEGEE, per germline. The length of the CDR3 is 17 residues. The V and J ends lost 0 bases and 1 base respectively, with 14 bases between them. The CDR3 here is CASSLVGRGRSNQPQHF. Here the CDR3 DNA reads TGTGCCAGCAGCTTGGTGGGCAGGGGACGCAGCAATCAGCCCCAGCATTTT.

The rearrangement uses TRBV6-5 and TRBJ2-7; possible D gene TRBD1, 6 bases. The V and J ends lost 1 base and 6 bases respectively, with 16 bases between them. Per the germline V gene, CDR1 is MNHEY and CDR2 is SVGAGI. The CDR3 is 15 amino acids. CDR3 amino acids: CASSYFLQGGLEQYF. The CDR3 region has the DNA TGTGCCAGCAGTTACTTTCTCCAAGGGGGTCTCGAGCAGTACTTC.

The CDR3: CASSIQASEGETQYF. The CDR3 DNA sequence: TGTGCCAGTAGTATACAAGCCTCCGAGGGAGAGACCCAGTACTTC. This rearrangement joins TRBV19 to TRBJ2-5; TRBD2 might be the D (5 bases). V gave up 2 bases and J gave up 4 bases, with 14 bases separating them. Per germline, CDR1 LNHDA and CDR2 SQIVND (reference sequence). This CDR3 comprises 15 residues.